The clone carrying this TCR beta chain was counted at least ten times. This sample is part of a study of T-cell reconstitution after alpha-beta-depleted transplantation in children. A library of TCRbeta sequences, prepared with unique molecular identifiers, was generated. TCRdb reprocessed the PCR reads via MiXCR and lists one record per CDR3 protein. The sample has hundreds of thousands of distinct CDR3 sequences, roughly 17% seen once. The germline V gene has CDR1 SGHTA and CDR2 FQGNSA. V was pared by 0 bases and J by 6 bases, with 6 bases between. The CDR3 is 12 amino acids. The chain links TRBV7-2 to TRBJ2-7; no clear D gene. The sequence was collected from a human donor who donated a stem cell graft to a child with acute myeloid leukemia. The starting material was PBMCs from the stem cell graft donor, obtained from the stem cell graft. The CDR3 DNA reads TGTGCCAGCAGCTTAGCCCCTGCCGAGCAGTACTTC. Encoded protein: CASSLAPAEQYF.